These 6 T cell receptor beta chains were all obtained from the same sample, sequenced in a study of shared clonotypes between healthy human individuals. TCRdb's copy holds only in-frame clones and misses some; the assay was immunoSEQ multiplex PCR. The data contain under 2,500,000 clones, nearly 97% of them singletons. The sequenced sample consisted of naive CD4+ T cells sorted from blood. The subset: CD45RA+ positively selected. These receptors originate from a man aged 18 to 35 in good health.

J is TRBJ2-3 and V is TRBV30; 7 nucleotides match TRBD1. Germline-derived CDR1 and CDR2 are GTSNPN and SVGIG (reference sequence). The CDR3 loop spans 16 amino acids. With 0 bases clipped from V and 4 bases from J, the junction kept 10 bases outside the gene matches. CDR3 sequence (DNA): TGTGCCTGGAGTGTACCAGGGCAGGGGGTCCCAGATACGCAGTATTTT. This gives the protein CAWSVPGQGVPDTQYF.

The chain uses TRBV10-3 and TRBJ2-1; no clear D. Germline V lookup: CDR1 ENHRY, CDR2 SYGVKD. The CDR3 sequence is 11 residues long. V was cut by 3 bases and J by 11 bases, with 8 bases left in between. The CDR3 DNA sequence: TGTGCCATCAGTGATTTGGATAAGCAGTTCTTC. Protein product: CAISDLDKQFF.

With regard to this clone: The same CDR3 arises from other DNA sequences in this sample as well. The genes are TRBV6-5 and TRBJ1-1, with D perhaps TRBD1 (5 bases). This CDR3 comprises 12 residues. V gave up 5 bases and J gave up 5 bases, with 9 bases separating them. The germline gives CDR1 MNHEY, CDR2 SVGAGI. The CDR3 loop is CASSREGTEAFF. CDR3 coding DNA: TGTGCCAGCAGTCGAGAGGGGACTGAAGCTTTCTTT.

This rearrangement joins TRBV5-4 to TRBJ2-4; the D gene is possibly TRBD1 (6 bases). Trimming removed 6 bases at V and 3 bases at J, with 16 bases between. The CDR3 has 15 residues. Germline V gene data show CDR1 as SGHNT and CDR2 as YYREEE (reference sequence). This CDR3 reads CASTQGSGDKNIQYF. Here the CDR3 DNA reads TGTGCCAGCACCCAGGGGTCAGGGGACAAAAACATTCAGTACTTC.

Regarding this clone: Distinct nucleotide sequences in the sample also encode this CDR3. CDR3 in amino acids: CASSLSGDSNQPQHF. CDR3 in DNA: TGCGCCAGCAGCTTGAGCGGTGATAGCAATCAGCCCCAGCATTTT. The chain employs TRBV5-1 and TRBJ1-5; no reliable D call. CDR3 size: 15 residues. Looked up from germline, CDR1 is SGHRS and CDR2 is YFSETQ. Trimming pared 1 base from V and 0 bases from J, leaving 8 bases between.

Comments on this clone: The sample carries other DNA sequences with the same CDR3. The J gene is TRBJ2-5, the V gene TRBV7-2; 8 nucleotides agree with TRBD2. V lost 5 bases to trimming and J lost 5 bases; unmatched junction nucleotides: 4. This CDR3 region has 13 residues. Germline V gives CDR1 SGHTA, CDR2 FQGNSA. The CDR3 DNA reads TGTGCCAGCAGCCGCGGGGGGCGCGAGACCCAGTACTTC. Translating it yields CASSRGGRETQYF.